This T cell receptor beta chain was found in a study of blood T cell repertoires in COVID-19. Study-level information: Collection of acute and convalescent COVID-19 samples took place in the United States, Italy and Spain. The analysed material was cDNA or gDNA that came from T cells, B-cell-depleted T cells, or PBMCs.

In the authors' workflow: Amplifying reference gene primers gave estimates of nucleated cell counts. Profiled with immunoSEQ multiplex PCR; TCRdb holds only in-frame clones, not every one. That table is the source of V, J and clone size, and D and trimming were worked out from the DNA. The repertoire holds about 54,000 clones, with more than 85% as singletons. Germline V lookup: CDR1 MNHEY, CDR2 SMNVEV (reference sequence). The trim removed 8 bases at V and 5 bases at J, leaving 7 bases unmatched. CDR3 length: 14 amino acids. The rearrangement joins TRBV27 to TRBJ1-4; 8 bases map to TRBD1. Sequencing used peripheral blood. The sequence came from a man aged 50 to 59 with acute or convalescent COVID-19. The CDR3, as DNA: TGTGCCAGCCGAAACCAGGGGGCAAATGAAAAACTGTTTTTT. It specifies CASRNQGANEKLFF.